This is a list of T cell receptor beta chains from one sample in a study of OX40 agonist ivuxolimab in advanced cancers. Assay: immunoSEQ multiplex PCR; the TCRdb copy retains only in-frame clones and omits some. The sample holds 65,000 to 85,000 clones, approximately 86% seen once. The sample consisted of CD4+ or CD8+ T cells sorted from blood, taken in a trial of the OX40 agonist ivuxolimab. These receptors were collected from an adult with an advanced solid tumor such as melanoma, head and neck, liver or kidney cancer. Both conserved end residues are part of each CDR3. D genes are given only for firm matches. Some rows have no size entry. The others give once, few or many, or a class for an expanded clone.

j_call: TRBJ1-1
clone_size: .
v_call: TRBV6-1
d_call: .
cdr3_nt: TGTGCCAGCAGTGGACTGGGACACCCTTACACTGAAGCTTTCTTT
cdr3_aa: CASSGLGHPYTEAFF

j_call: TRBJ2-3
clone_size: .
v_call: TRBV7-3
d_call: .
cdr3_nt: TGTGCCAGCAGCCCTACGTCCCAGGGGAAGACGCAGTATTTT
cdr3_aa: CASSPTSQGKTQYF

j_call: TRBJ2-7
clone_size: once
v_call: TRBV5-1
d_call: TRBD1
cdr3_nt: TGCGCCAGCAGCTCCACTATACCCCGGACAGGGATCGCTTCGTATTTCTACGAGCAGTACTTC
cdr3_aa: CASSSTIPRTGIASYFYEQYF

j_call: TRBJ2-3
clone_size: .
v_call: TRBV30
d_call: .
cdr3_nt: TGTGCCTGGAGTGCAAAGACATCCCCTGATGCGCAGTATTTT
cdr3_aa: CAWSAKTSPDAQYF

j_call: TRBJ2-3
clone_size: .
v_call: TRBV25-1
d_call: .
cdr3_nt: TGTGCCAGCAGTGAATTCGGCAGGTACACAGATACGCAGTATTTT
cdr3_aa: CASSEFGRYTDTQYF

j_call: TRBJ2-7
clone_size: .
v_call: TRBV2
d_call: .
cdr3_nt: TGTGCCAGCAGTGAGGGTGGGGCGGTAACCTACGAGCAGTACTTC
cdr3_aa: CASSEGGAVTYEQYF

j_call: TRBJ1-1
clone_size: .
v_call: TRBV7-9
d_call: .
cdr3_nt: TGTGCCAGCAGCTTACGTGGTCCTGAAGCTTTCTTT
cdr3_aa: CASSLRGPEAFF

j_call: TRBJ1-3
clone_size: once
v_call: TRBV2
d_call: .
cdr3_nt: TGTGCCAGCAGAGTACAGGGAACTGGAAACACCATATATTTT
cdr3_aa: CASRVQGTGNTIYF

j_call: TRBJ2-3
clone_size: .
v_call: TRBV7-3
d_call: .
cdr3_nt: TGTGCCAGCAGCTTAGGATTGGCATTCACAGATACGCAGTATTTT
cdr3_aa: CASSLGLAFTDTQYF

j_call: TRBJ2-5
clone_size: .
v_call: TRBV6-6
d_call: .
cdr3_nt: TGTGCCAGCAGTCAACAACCTGAGACCCAGTACTTC
cdr3_aa: CASSQQPETQYF

j_call: TRBJ1-6
clone_size: .
v_call: TRBV5-3
d_call: .
cdr3_nt: TGTGCCAGAAGCAAAACAAGCTCCGGGCCCTTGAATTCACCCCTCCACTTT
cdr3_aa: CARSKTSSGPLNSPLHF

j_call: TRBJ2-5
clone_size: .
v_call: TRBV9
d_call: TRBD2
cdr3_nt: TGTGCCAGCAGCGTATCCTTAGCGGGGGGCACGCAAGAGACCCAGTACTTC
cdr3_aa: CASSVSLAGGTQETQYF

j_call: TRBJ1-2
clone_size: .
v_call: TRBV19
d_call: .
cdr3_nt: TGTGCCAGTAGTGGCAGGGGCGCGGTCCATGGCTACACCTTC
cdr3_aa: CASSGRGAVHGYTF

j_call: TRBJ1-1
clone_size: .
v_call: TRBV11-2
d_call: .
cdr3_nt: TGTGCCAGCAGCTTGGAGGGTAGCACTGAAGCTTTCTTT
cdr3_aa: CASSLEGSTEAFF

j_call: TRBJ2-1
clone_size: few
v_call: TRBV6-1
d_call: TRBD2
cdr3_nt: TGTGCCAGCCCGGGGGAGCGGGGGGGCCGGAATGAGCAGTTCTTC
cdr3_aa: CASPGERGGRNEQFF

j_call: TRBJ2-1
clone_size: .
v_call: TRBV2
d_call: .
cdr3_nt: TGTGCCAGCAGTGAAGGCTGGGGGCAAGGTGAGCAGTTCTTC
cdr3_aa: CASSEGWGQGEQFF

j_call: TRBJ1-1
clone_size: .
v_call: TRBV28
d_call: .
cdr3_nt: TGTGCCAGCGAACCGGGACAGAACACTGAAGCTTTCTTT
cdr3_aa: CASEPGQNTEAFF

j_call: TRBJ1-1
clone_size: .
v_call: TRBV28
d_call: TRBD1
cdr3_nt: TGTGCCAGCAGAACGGGACAGGGGAACACTGAAGCTTTCTTT
cdr3_aa: CASRTGQGNTEAFF

j_call: TRBJ1-1
clone_size: .
v_call: TRBV18
d_call: TRBD1
cdr3_nt: TGTGCCAGCTCGCCATCCCCGGGACAGGGAGGGACTTTCTTT
cdr3_aa: CASSPSPGQGGTFF

j_call: TRBJ2-5
clone_size: .
v_call: TRBV5-1
d_call: .
cdr3_nt: TGCGCCAGCAGCTTGATTCCGTCAGAGACCCAGTACTTC
cdr3_aa: CASSLIPSETQYF

j_call: TRBJ2-5
clone_size: .
v_call: TRBV10-3
d_call: .
cdr3_nt: TGTGCCATCAGTGAGGACTCCAGGACCCAGTACTTC
cdr3_aa: CAISEDSRTQYF

j_call: TRBJ1-4
clone_size: once
v_call: TRBV7-6
d_call: .
cdr3_nt: TGTGCCAGCAGCTTAGTCGGCCCTAATGAAAAACTGTTTTTT
cdr3_aa: CASSLVGPNEKLFF

j_call: TRBJ1-1
clone_size: .
v_call: TRBV11-1
d_call: .
cdr3_nt: TGTGCCAGCAGCTTAGCTGGCACTGAAGCTTTCTTT
cdr3_aa: CASSLAGTEAFF

j_call: TRBJ2-6
clone_size: .
v_call: TRBV2
d_call: .
cdr3_nt: TGTGCCAGCACTTGGTGGAACTCTGGGGCCAACGTCCTGACTTTC
cdr3_aa: CASTWWNSGANVLTF

j_call: TRBJ2-5
clone_size: .
v_call: TRBV7-9
d_call: TRBD1
cdr3_nt: TGTGCCAGCAGCCCACCCAGACAGGGCAAAGAGACCCAGTACTTC
cdr3_aa: CASSPPRQGKETQYF

j_call: TRBJ1-4
clone_size: .
v_call: TRBV25-1
d_call: .
cdr3_nt: TGTGCCAGCAGTGAATCTGGGGGTTCTAATGAAAAACTGTTTTTT
cdr3_aa: CASSESGGSNEKLFF

j_call: TRBJ1-2
clone_size: .
v_call: TRBV7-2
d_call: TRBD1
cdr3_nt: TGTGCCAGCAGCTTTAGTGGGACAGGGGCGAACTATGGCTACACCTTC
cdr3_aa: CASSFSGTGANYGYTF

j_call: TRBJ2-5
clone_size: .
v_call: TRBV7-6
d_call: .
cdr3_nt: TGTGCCAGCAGCTTTGGAGAGCAAGAGACCCAGTACTTC
cdr3_aa: CASSFGEQETQYF

j_call: TRBJ2-1
clone_size: .
v_call: TRBV4-1
d_call: TRBD1
cdr3_nt: TGCGCCAGCAGCCAAGTGAGACAGGGCTACAATGAGCAGTTCTTC
cdr3_aa: CASSQVRQGYNEQFF

j_call: TRBJ1-5
clone_size: .
v_call: TRBV10-3
d_call: TRBD1
cdr3_nt: TGTGCCACCCAGGGGGCTAGCAATCAGCCCCAGCATTTT
cdr3_aa: CATQGASNQPQHF

j_call: TRBJ1-6
clone_size: .
v_call: TRBV28
d_call: TRBD1
cdr3_nt: TGTGCCAGCAGTTTAAACAGGGGGCCTTATAATTCACCCCTCCACTTT
cdr3_aa: CASSLNRGPYNSPLHF

j_call: TRBJ2-7
clone_size: .
v_call: TRBV9
d_call: TRBD1
cdr3_nt: TGTGCCAGCAGCGTCGGACAGGGCGGGTACGAGCAGTACTTC
cdr3_aa: CASSVGQGGYEQYF

j_call: TRBJ2-3
clone_size: .
v_call: TRBV4-1
d_call: .
cdr3_nt: TGCGCCAGCAGACCGGGACTCTCGTGGGATACGCAGTATTTT
cdr3_aa: CASRPGLSWDTQYF

j_call: TRBJ2-3
clone_size: .
v_call: TRBV7-6
d_call: .
cdr3_nt: TGTGCCAGCAGACCTACAGGGTTAGATACGCAGTATTTT
cdr3_aa: CASRPTGLDTQYF

j_call: TRBJ2-3
clone_size: .
v_call: TRBV15
d_call: .
cdr3_nt: TGTGCCACCGCCACGGGCAGCACAGATACGCAGTATTTT
cdr3_aa: CATATGSTDTQYF

j_call: TRBJ2-2
clone_size: .
v_call: TRBV10-3
d_call: TRBD2
cdr3_nt: TGTGCCATCATGCGGGGGGGCACCGGGGAGCTGTTTTTT
cdr3_aa: CAIMRGGTGELFF

j_call: TRBJ1-5
clone_size: .
v_call: TRBV15
d_call: .
cdr3_nt: TGTGCCACCAGCAGTAAAAAACAGGGTCAGCCCCAGCATTTT
cdr3_aa: CATSSKKQGQPQHF

j_call: TRBJ1-3
clone_size: .
v_call: TRBV7-9
d_call: .
cdr3_nt: TGTGCCAGCAGCTTTGGCGCGGGAAACACCATATATTTT
cdr3_aa: CASSFGAGNTIYF

j_call: TRBJ2-3
clone_size: .
v_call: TRBV29-1
d_call: .
cdr3_nt: TGCAGCGTCGTGGGAAGGGTTGGCGGGGTTTACACAGATACGCAGTATTTT
cdr3_aa: CSVVGRVGGVYTDTQYF

j_call: TRBJ1-1
clone_size: .
v_call: TRBV19
d_call: .
cdr3_nt: TGTGCCAGTAGTATGTATGTGAACACTGAAGCTTTCTTT
cdr3_aa: CASSMYVNTEAFF

j_call: TRBJ2-3
clone_size: .
v_call: TRBV7-4
d_call: .
cdr3_nt: TGTGCCAGCAGCTTAAGGCCGGGGACAACAGATACGCAGTATTTT
cdr3_aa: CASSLRPGTTDTQYF

j_call: TRBJ1-1
clone_size: .
v_call: TRBV6-6
d_call: TRBD1
cdr3_nt: TGTGCCAGCAGTGCCACAGGGGTTGACGCTTTCTTT
cdr3_aa: CASSATGVDAFF

j_call: TRBJ1-2
clone_size: .
v_call: TRBV23-1
d_call: TRBD1
cdr3_nt: TGCGCCAGCAGTCAAGGGGACAGGGTGATTAGGAACTATGGCTACACCTTC
cdr3_aa: CASSQGDRVIRNYGYTF

j_call: TRBJ2-2
clone_size: .
v_call: TRBV29-1
d_call: .
cdr3_nt: TGCAGCGGGAAATCGGGGGCGGGCACCGGGGAGCTGTTTTTT
cdr3_aa: CSGKSGAGTGELFF

j_call: TRBJ2-7
clone_size: .
v_call: TRBV6-5
d_call: TRBD2
cdr3_nt: TGTGCCAGCAGTTACCTAGCGGGGGAAGCCTACGAGCAGTACTTC
cdr3_aa: CASSYLAGEAYEQYF

j_call: TRBJ2-6
clone_size: .
v_call: TRBV5-6
d_call: TRBD1
cdr3_nt: TGTGCCAGCAGCTTTTTGGACAGGCTCCCTGGGGCCAACGTCCTGACTTTC
cdr3_aa: CASSFLDRLPGANVLTF

j_call: TRBJ1-5
clone_size: .
v_call: TRBV6-5
d_call: .
cdr3_nt: TGTGCCAGCAGCACATCCAATCAGCCCCAGCATTTT
cdr3_aa: CASSTSNQPQHF

j_call: TRBJ2-2
clone_size: .
v_call: TRBV5-8
d_call: .
cdr3_nt: TGTGCCAGCAGCTTACATACCGGGGAGCTGTTTTTT
cdr3_aa: CASSLHTGELFF